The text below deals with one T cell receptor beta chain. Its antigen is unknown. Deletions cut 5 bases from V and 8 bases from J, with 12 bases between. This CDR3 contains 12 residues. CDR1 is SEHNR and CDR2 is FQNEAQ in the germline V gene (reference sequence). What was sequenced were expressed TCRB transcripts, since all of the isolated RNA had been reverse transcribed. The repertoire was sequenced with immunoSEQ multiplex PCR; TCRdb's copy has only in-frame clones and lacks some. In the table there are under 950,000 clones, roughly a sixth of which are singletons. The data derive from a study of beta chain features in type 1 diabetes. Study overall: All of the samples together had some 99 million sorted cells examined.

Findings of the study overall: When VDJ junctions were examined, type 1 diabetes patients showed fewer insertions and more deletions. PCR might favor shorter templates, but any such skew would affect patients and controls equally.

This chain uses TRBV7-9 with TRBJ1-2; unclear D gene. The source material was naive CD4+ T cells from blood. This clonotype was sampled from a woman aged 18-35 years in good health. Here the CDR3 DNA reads TGTGCCAGCAGCCTGGCGATGGCGGGCTACACCTTC. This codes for CASSLAMAGYTF. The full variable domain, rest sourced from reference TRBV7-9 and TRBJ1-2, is DTGVSQNPRHKITKRGQNVTFRCDPISEHNRLYWYRQTLGQGPEFLTYFQNEAQLEKSRLLSDRFSAERPKGSFSTLEIQRTEQGDSAMYLCASSLAMAGYTFGSGTRLTVV.